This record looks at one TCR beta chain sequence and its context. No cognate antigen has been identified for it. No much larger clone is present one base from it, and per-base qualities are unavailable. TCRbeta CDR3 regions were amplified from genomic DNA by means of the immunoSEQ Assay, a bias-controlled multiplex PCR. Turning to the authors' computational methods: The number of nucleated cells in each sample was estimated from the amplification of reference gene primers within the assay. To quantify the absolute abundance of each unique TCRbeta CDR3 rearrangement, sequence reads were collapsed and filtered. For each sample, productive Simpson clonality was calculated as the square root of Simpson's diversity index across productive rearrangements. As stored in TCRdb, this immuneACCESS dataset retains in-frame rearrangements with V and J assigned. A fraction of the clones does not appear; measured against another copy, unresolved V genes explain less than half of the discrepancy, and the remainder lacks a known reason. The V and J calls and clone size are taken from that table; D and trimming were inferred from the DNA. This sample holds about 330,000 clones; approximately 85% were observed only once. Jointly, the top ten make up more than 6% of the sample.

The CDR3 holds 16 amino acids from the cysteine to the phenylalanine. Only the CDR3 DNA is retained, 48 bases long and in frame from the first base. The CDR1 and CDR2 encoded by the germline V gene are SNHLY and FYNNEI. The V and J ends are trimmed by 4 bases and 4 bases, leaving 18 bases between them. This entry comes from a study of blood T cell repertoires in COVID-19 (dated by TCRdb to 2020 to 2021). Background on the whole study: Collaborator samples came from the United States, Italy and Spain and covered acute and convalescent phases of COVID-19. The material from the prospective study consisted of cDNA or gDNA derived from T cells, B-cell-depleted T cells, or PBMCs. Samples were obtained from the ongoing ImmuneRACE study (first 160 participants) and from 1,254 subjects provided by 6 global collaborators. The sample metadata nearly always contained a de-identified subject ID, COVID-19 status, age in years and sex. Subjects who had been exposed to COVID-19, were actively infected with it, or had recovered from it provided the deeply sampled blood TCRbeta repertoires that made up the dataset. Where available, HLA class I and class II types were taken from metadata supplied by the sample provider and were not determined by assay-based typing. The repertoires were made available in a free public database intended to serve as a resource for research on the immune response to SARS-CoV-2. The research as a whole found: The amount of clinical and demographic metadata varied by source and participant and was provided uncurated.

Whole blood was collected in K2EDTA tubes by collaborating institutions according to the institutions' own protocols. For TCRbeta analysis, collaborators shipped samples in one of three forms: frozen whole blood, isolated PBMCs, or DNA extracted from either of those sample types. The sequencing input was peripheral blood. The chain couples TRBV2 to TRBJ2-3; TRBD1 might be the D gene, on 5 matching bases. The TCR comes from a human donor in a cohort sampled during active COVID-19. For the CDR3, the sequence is CASSVGAGWIADTQYF. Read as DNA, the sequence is TGTGCCAGCAGTGTAGGGGCAGGTTGGATCGCAGATACGCAGTATTTT. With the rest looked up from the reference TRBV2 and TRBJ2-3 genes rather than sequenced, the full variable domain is EPEVTQTPSHQVTQMGQEVILRCVPISNHLYFYWYRQILGQKVEFLVSFYNNEISEKSEIFDDQFSVERPDGSNFTLKIRSTKLEDSAMYFCASSVGAGWIADTQYFGPGTRLTVL.